This is a list of T cell receptor beta chains from one sample in a study of blood T cell repertoires in COVID-19. Clones were sequenced by immunoSEQ multiplex PCR, and TCRdb holds only the in-frame ones, with some missing. This table has approximately 190,000 clones, approximately 86% appearing once. The sequenced material came from peripheral blood. Receptors originate from a man between 65 and 79 years old with active or convalescent COVID-19. Each CDR3 is given with its conserved first and last residue. Each record gives: clone size, D gene, V gene, J gene, CDR3 DNA, CDR3 protein. The D gene is left open where the match is weak. Size values are once, few and many counts, or a class for expanded clones, and some rows have none.

clone size: few
D gene: TRBD1
V gene: TRBV28
J gene: TRBJ1-2
CDR3 DNA: TGTGCCAGCAGGCGACAGGGCCTTTATGGCTACACCTTC
CDR3 protein: CASRRQGLYGYTF

clone size: once
D gene: TRBD1
V gene: TRBV19
J gene: TRBJ2-2
CDR3 DNA: TGTGCCAGTAGTACCGGGACAGGGGTCGGGGAGCTGTTTTTT
CDR3 protein: CASSTGTGVGELFF

clone size: NA
D gene: TRBD1
V gene: TRBV2
J gene: TRBJ1-5
CDR3 DNA: TGTGCCAGCATGCCGGACAGGGAGGGCAATCAGCCCCAGCATTTT
CDR3 protein: CASMPDREGNQPQHF

clone size: NA
D gene: NA
V gene: TRBV5-4
J gene: TRBJ1-2
CDR3 DNA: TGTGCCAGCAGCTTGGTACAGGGAAGTGGCTACACCTTC
CDR3 protein: CASSLVQGSGYTF

clone size: NA
D gene: TRBD1
V gene: TRBV5-4
J gene: TRBJ1-6
CDR3 DNA: TGTGCCAGCAGCTTGCGGGACAGCAATTCACCCCTCCACTTT
CDR3 protein: CASSLRDSNSPLHF

clone size: NA
D gene: NA
V gene: TRBV12-3/TRBV12-4
J gene: TRBJ1-2
CDR3 DNA: TGTGCCAGCACCACGGGGGCTAACTATGGCTACACCTTC
CDR3 protein: CASTTGANYGYTF

clone size: NA
D gene: TRBD2
V gene: TRBV7-2
J gene: TRBJ2-2
CDR3 DNA: TGTGCCAGCAGCCCAGGGACTAGCGGGGTGAACACCGGGGAGCTGTTTTTT
CDR3 protein: CASSPGTSGVNTGELFF

clone size: NA
D gene: TRBD1
V gene: TRBV3-1/TRBV3-2
J gene: TRBJ1-6
CDR3 DNA: TGTGCCAGCAGTCTCCACCCAGGGGGTAGCTATTCACCCCTCCACTTT
CDR3 protein: CASSLHPGGSYSPLHF

clone size: NA
D gene: TRBD1
V gene: TRBV5-1
J gene: TRBJ2-7
CDR3 DNA: TGCGCCAGCAGCCAGGGGGTAAGCCCCATATACGAGCAGTACTTC
CDR3 protein: CASSQGVSPIYEQYF

clone size: NA
D gene: TRBD1
V gene: TRBV25-1
J gene: TRBJ2-3
CDR3 DNA: TGTGCCAGCAGTGAGGCCCGACAGGGGGCCGAACGGACAGATACGCAGTATTTT
CDR3 protein: CASSEARQGAERTDTQYF

clone size: NA
D gene: TRBD1
V gene: TRBV4-3
J gene: TRBJ1-5
CDR3 DNA: TGCGCCAGCAGCCTTGGGACAGGGAATCAGCCCCAGCATTTT
CDR3 protein: CASSLGTGNQPQHF

clone size: NA
D gene: TRBD2
V gene: TRBV5-1
J gene: TRBJ2-7
CDR3 DNA: TGCGCCAGCAGCTTGGGAAGCGGGGGGGCCTCCTACGAGCAGTACTTC
CDR3 protein: CASSLGSGGASYEQYF

clone size: NA
D gene: NA
V gene: TRBV3-1/TRBV3-2
J gene: TRBJ1-2
CDR3 DNA: TGTGCCAGCAGCCAAGAAGGCCTCTCGGGTTATGGCTACACCTTC
CDR3 protein: CASSQEGLSGYGYTF

clone size: few
D gene: NA
V gene: TRBV6-5
J gene: TRBJ1-5
CDR3 DNA: TGTGCCAGCAGTACATATAGCAATCAGCCCCAGCATTTT
CDR3 protein: CASSTYSNQPQHF

clone size: once
D gene: TRBD1
V gene: TRBV12-3/TRBV12-4
J gene: TRBJ2-1
CDR3 DNA: TGTGCCAGCAGACAGGGGGCCTACAATGAGCAGTTCTTC
CDR3 protein: CASRQGAYNEQFF

clone size: NA
D gene: NA
V gene: TRBV10-3
J gene: TRBJ1-1
CDR3 DNA: TGTGCCATCAGTGAGATTCCCTCACCCAGGATCGCAGCTTTCTTT
CDR3 protein: CAISEIPSPRIAAFF

clone size: NA
D gene: TRBD1
V gene: TRBV2
J gene: TRBJ1-4
CDR3 DNA: TGTGCCAGCAGTGAGGGACAGGTGCTAAATGAAAAACTGTTTTTT
CDR3 protein: CASSEGQVLNEKLFF

clone size: NA
D gene: NA
V gene: TRBV5-4
J gene: TRBJ1-2
CDR3 DNA: TGTGCCAGCAGCTTGGAGTGGAGGGGCGCTAACTATGGCTACACCTTC
CDR3 protein: CASSLEWRGANYGYTF

clone size: NA
D gene: TRBD2
V gene: TRBV10-2
J gene: TRBJ2-1
CDR3 DNA: TGCGCCAGCAGTGAGAAACGGGGCGGGGGGACGGGTGAGCAGTTCTTC
CDR3 protein: CASSEKRGGGTGEQFF

clone size: NA
D gene: TRBD2
V gene: TRBV20-1
J gene: TRBJ2-3
CDR3 DNA: TGCAGTGCTAGTTATGGCAGCGGGGGTTCAGATACGCAGTATTTT
CDR3 protein: CSASYGSGGSDTQYF

clone size: NA
D gene: NA
V gene: TRBV11-2
J gene: TRBJ1-6
CDR3 DNA: TGTGCCAGCAGCTTATCAGGGCGCGATATTTCACCCCTCCACTTT
CDR3 protein: CASSLSGRDISPLHF

clone size: NA
D gene: NA
V gene: TRBV5-1
J gene: TRBJ2-5
CDR3 DNA: TGCGCCAGCAGCTTGGTGGGGCCGGGGGTAGAGACCCAGTACTTC
CDR3 protein: CASSLVGPGVETQYF

clone size: NA
D gene: TRBD2
V gene: TRBV5-6
J gene: TRBJ2-3
CDR3 DNA: TGTGCCAGCAGCTCAGCGGGGGGGCTCACAGATACGCAGTATTTT
CDR3 protein: CASSSAGGLTDTQYF

clone size: NA
D gene: NA
V gene: TRBV2
J gene: TRBJ2-7
CDR3 DNA: TGTGCCAGCAGTGACGTGAAAATTCTCGGGGAGCAGTACTTC
CDR3 protein: CASSDVKILGEQYF

clone size: NA
D gene: TRBD1
V gene: TRBV5-1
J gene: TRBJ2-3
CDR3 DNA: TGCGCCAGCAGCCGAACCGGGACAGGGACAACAGATACGCAGTATTTT
CDR3 protein: CASSRTGTGTTDTQYF

clone size: NA
D gene: TRBD1
V gene: TRBV2
J gene: TRBJ1-6
CDR3 DNA: TGTGCCAGGGATACAGGGGATAATTCACCCCTCCACTTT
CDR3 protein: CARDTGDNSPLHF

clone size: NA
D gene: NA
V gene: TRBV25-1
J gene: TRBJ1-1
CDR3 DNA: TGTGCCAAGGAGCTTGTGTCGGGAACTGAAGCTTTCTTT
CDR3 protein: CAKELVSGTEAFF

clone size: few
D gene: NA
V gene: TRBV6-2/TRBV6-3
J gene: TRBJ1-1
CDR3 DNA: TGTGCCAGCAGTTATAAGGGGTCCACTGAAGCTTTCTTT
CDR3 protein: CASSYKGSTEAFF